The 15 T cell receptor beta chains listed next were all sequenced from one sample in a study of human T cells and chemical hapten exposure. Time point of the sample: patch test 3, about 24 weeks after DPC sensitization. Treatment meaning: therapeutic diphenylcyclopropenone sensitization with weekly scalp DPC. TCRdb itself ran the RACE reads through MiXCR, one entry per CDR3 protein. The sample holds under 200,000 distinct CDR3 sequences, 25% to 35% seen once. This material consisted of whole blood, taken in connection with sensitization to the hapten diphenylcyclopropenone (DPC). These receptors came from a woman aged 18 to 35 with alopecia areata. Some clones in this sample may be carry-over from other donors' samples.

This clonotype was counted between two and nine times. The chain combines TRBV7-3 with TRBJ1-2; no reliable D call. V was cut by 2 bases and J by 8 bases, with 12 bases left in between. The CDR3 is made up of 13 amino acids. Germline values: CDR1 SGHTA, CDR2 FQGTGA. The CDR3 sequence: CASSLREGRGYTF. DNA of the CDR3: TGTGCCAGCAGCTTACGGGAGGGTAGAGGCTACACCTTC.

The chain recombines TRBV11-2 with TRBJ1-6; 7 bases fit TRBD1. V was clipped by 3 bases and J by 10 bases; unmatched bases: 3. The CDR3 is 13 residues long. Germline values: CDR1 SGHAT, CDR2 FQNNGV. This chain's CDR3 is CASSFNRGSPLHF. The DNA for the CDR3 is TGTGCCAGCAGCTTCAACAGGGGATCACCCCTCCACTTT.

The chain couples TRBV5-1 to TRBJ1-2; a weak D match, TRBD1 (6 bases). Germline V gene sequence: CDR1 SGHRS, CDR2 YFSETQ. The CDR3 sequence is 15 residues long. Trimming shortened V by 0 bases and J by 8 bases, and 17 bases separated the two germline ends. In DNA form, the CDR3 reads TGCGCCAGCAGCTTGGAGGGGGAATTAGGTGAAGGCTACACCTTC. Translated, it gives CASSLEGELGEGYTF.

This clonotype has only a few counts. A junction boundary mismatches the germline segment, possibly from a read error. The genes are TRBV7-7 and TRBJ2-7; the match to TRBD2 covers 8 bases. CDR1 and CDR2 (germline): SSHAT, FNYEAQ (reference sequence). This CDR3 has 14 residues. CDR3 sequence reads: CASSLAGQGYEQYF. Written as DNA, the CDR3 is TGTGCTAGCAGCTTAGCGGGGCAGGGCTACGAGCAGTACTTC.

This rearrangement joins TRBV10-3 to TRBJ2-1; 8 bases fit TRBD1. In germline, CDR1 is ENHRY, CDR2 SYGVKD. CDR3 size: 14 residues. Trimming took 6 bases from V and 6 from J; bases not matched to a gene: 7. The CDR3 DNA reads TGTGCCATCAGCGGACAGGGCCCCCTCAATGAGCAGTTCTTC. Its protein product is CAISGQGPLNEQFF.

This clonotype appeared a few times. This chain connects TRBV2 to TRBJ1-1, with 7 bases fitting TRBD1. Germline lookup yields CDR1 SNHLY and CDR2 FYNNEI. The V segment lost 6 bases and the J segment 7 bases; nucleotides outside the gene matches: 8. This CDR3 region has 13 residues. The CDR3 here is CASSLVRDSEAFF. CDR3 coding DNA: TGTGCCAGCAGCCTGGTTCGGGACAGTGAAGCTTTCTTT.

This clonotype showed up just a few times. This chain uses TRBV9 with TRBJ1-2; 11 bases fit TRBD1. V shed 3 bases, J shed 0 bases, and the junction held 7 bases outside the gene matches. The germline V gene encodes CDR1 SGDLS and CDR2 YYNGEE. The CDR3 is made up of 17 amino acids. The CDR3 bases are TGTGCCAGCAGCGCCGGGACAGGGGGTTTAGCTAACTATGGCTACACCTTC. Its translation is CASSAGTGGLANYGYTF. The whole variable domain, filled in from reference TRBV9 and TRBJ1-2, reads DSGVTQTPKHLITATGQRVTLRCSPRSGDLSVYWYQQSLDQGLQFLIQYYNGEERAKGNILERFSAQQFPDLHSELNLSSLELGDSALYFCASSAGTGGLANYGYTFGSGTRLTVV.

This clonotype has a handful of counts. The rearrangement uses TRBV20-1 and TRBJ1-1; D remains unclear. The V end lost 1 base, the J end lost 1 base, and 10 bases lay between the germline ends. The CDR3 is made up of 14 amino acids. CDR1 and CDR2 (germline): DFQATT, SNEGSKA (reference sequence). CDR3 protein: CSARVSLGNTEAFF. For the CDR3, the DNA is TGCAGTGCTAGAGTGAGTCTGGGGAACACTGAAGCTTTCTTT.

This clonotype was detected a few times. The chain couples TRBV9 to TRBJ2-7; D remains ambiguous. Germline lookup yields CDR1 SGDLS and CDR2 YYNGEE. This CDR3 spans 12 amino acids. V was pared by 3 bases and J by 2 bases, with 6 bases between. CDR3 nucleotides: TGTGCCAGCAGCGGATTCACCTACGAGCAGTACTTC. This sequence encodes CASSGFTYEQYF.

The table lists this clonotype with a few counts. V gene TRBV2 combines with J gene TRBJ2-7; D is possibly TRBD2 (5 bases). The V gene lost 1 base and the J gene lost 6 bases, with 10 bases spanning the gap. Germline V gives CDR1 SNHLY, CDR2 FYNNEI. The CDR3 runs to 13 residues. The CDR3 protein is CASSEVPGVEQYF. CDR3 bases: TGTGCCAGCAGTGAAGTTCCCGGGGTCGAGCAGTACTTC.

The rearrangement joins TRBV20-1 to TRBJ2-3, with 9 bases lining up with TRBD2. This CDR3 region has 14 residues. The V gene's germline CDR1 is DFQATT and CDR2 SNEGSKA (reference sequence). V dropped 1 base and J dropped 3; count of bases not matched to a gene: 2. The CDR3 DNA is TGCAGTGCTAGAGGCGGGGGGGGGACAGATACGCAGTATTTT. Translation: CSARGGGGTDTQYF.

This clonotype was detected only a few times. The CDR3 protein is CASSLEARAGNEQFF. CDR3 DNA sequence: TGTGCCAGCAGCTTAGAAGCCCGGGCTGGCAATGAGCAGTTCTTC. The genes are TRBV11-1 and TRBJ2-1; D is undetermined. Deletions cut 1 base from V and 6 bases from J, with 13 bases between. The CDR3 is made up of 15 amino acids. CDR1 is SGHAT and CDR2 is FQDESV in the germline V gene (reference sequence).

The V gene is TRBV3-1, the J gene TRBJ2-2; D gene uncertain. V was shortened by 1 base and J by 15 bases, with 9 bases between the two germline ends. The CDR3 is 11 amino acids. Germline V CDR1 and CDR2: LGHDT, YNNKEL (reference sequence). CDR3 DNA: TGTGCCAGCAGCCAAGTTGGGTCGGTGTTTTTT. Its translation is CASSQVGSVFF.

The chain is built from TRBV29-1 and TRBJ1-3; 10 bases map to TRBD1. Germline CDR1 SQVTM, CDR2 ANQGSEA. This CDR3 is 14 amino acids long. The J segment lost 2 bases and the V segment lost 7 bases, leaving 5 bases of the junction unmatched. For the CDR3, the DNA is TGCAGCGGGACGGGGACAGGGGCTGGAAACACCATATATTTT. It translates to CSGTGTGAGNTIYF.

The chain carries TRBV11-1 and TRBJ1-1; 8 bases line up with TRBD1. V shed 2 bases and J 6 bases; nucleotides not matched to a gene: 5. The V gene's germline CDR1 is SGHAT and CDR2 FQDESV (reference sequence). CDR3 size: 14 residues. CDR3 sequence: CASSLQQGGPEAFF. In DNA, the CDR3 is TGTGCCAGCAGCTTACAACAGGGGGGGCCTGAAGCTTTCTTT.